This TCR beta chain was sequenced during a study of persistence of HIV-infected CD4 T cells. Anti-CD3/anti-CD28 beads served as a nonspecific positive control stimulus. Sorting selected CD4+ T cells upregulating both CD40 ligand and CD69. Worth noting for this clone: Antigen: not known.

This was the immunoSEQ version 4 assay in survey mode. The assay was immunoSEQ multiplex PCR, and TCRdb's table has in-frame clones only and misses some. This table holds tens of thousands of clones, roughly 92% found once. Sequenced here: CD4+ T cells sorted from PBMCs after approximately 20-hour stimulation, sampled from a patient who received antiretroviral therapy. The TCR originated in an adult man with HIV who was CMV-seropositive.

The CDR3 is CASSLGTFRRQYF. The CDR3 bases are TGTGCCAGCAGTTTAGGGACCTTCCGGAGGCAGTACTTC. This chain joins TRBV27 and TRBJ2-7; D possibly uses TRBD1 or TRBD2 (5 bases each). Germline V gives CDR1 MNHEY, CDR2 SMNVEV (reference sequence). V lost 2 bases to trimming and J lost 9 bases, with 14 bases between them. CDR3 size: 13 residues.